These 20 T cell receptor beta chains came from one sample sequenced in a study of technical replicates of blood from a few donors. Only in-frame clones appear in the TCRdb table, and some are missing; sequencing was by immunoSEQ multiplex PCR. Altogether more than 75,000 clones are present, roughly 94% being singletons, with the ten largest covering around 0.22%. The sample taken for sequencing was T cells isolated from PBMCs. These receptors came from a human donor in good health.

V is TRBV5-1 and J is TRBJ2-3; D call uncertain. This CDR3 is built from 11 residues. Germline loops: CDR1 SGHRS, CDR2 YFSETQ. Deletions cut 7 bases from V and 4 bases from J, with 7 bases between. CDR3 amino acids: CASAASDTQYF. In DNA, the CDR3 is TGCGCCAGCGCCGCGTCAGATACGCAGTATTTT.

V is TRBV7-2 and J is TRBJ1-2; D is ambiguous. Trimming took off 1 base at V and 3 bases at J, with 9 bases between the two ends. The CDR3 has 14 residues. Per the germline V gene, CDR1 is SGHTA and CDR2 is FQGNSA. The CDR3 sequence is CASSLGRVDYGYTF. The CDR3 DNA sequence: TGTGCCAGCAGCTTAGGTCGGGTTGACTATGGCTACACCTTC.

The genes are TRBV6-5 and TRBJ2-1; 7 nucleotides agree with TRBD1. This CDR3 spans 15 amino acids. Trimming removed 6 bases from V and 4 bases from J; junction bases left unmatched: 9. Looked up from germline, CDR1 is MNHEY and CDR2 is SVGAGI. The CDR3 loop is CASSWTGHTYNEQFF. As DNA, the CDR3 is TGTGCCAGCAGCTGGACAGGCCATACTTACAATGAGCAGTTCTTC.

V gene TRBV4-1 combines with J gene TRBJ2-1, with TRBD2 matching over 9 bases. Trimming at V came to 2 bases and at J to 0 bases, leaving 5 bases not matched to a gene. Germline V lookup: CDR1 MGHRA, CDR2 YSYEKL. The CDR3 runs 17 residues. CDR3 coding DNA: TGCGCCAGCAGCCAAAACCTAGCGGGGCCCTCCTACAATGAGCAGTTCTTC. It encodes CASSQNLAGPSYNEQFF.

V and J are TRBV5-4 and TRBJ2-2; TRBD2 agrees at 14 bases. The length of the CDR3 is 17 residues. The germline CDR1 and CDR2 sequences are SGHNT and YYREEE (reference sequence). V lost 3 bases, J lost 6 bases, and 7 bases stayed unmatched. CDR3 region: CASSWGGLAGVSGELFF. The CDR3 DNA reads as TGTGCCAGCAGCTGGGGGGGACTAGCGGGAGTATCCGGGGAGCTGTTTTTT.

This clone was seen just once. The J gene is TRBJ2-7, the V gene TRBV27; no clear D. CDR3 size: 12 residues. Germline CDR1 and CDR2: MNHEY and SMNVEV (reference sequence). The V end lost 8 bases, the J end lost 3 bases, and 11 bases lay between the germline ends. CDR3 residues: CASALTGYEQYF. The CDR3 DNA reads TGTGCCAGCGCCTTAACTGGCTACGAGCAGTACTTC.

The CDR3 protein is CASSLAGGFAYEQYF. The DNA of the CDR3 is TGTGCCAGCAGCTTGGCCGGGGGGTTTGCCTACGAGCAGTACTTC. The rearrangement uses TRBV5-5 and TRBJ2-7, with 7 bases fitting TRBD2. The V segment lost 0 bases and the J segment 2 bases; nucleotides outside the gene matches: 5. This CDR3 contains 15 residues. CDR1 and CDR2 (germline): SGHKS, YYEKEE (reference sequence). The whole variable domain, remainder taken from reference TRBV5-5 and TRBJ2-7, is DAGVTQSPTHLIKTRGQQVTLRCSPISGHKSVSWYQQVLGQGPQFIFQYYEKEERGRGNFPDRFSARQFPNYSSELNVNALLLGDSALYLCASSLAGGFAYEQYFGPGTRLTVT.

The chain links TRBV29-1 to TRBJ1-1; 9 bases are a match to TRBD1. CDR3 length equals 14 residues. The germline gives CDR1 SQVTM, CDR2 ANQGSEA. The trim removed 3 bases at V and 2 bases at J, leaving 4 bases unmatched. The CDR3 bases are TGCAGCGTTGAGCTGGGACAGGGCAACACTGAAGCTTTCTTT. Translated, it gives CSVELGQGNTEAFF.

The chain recombines TRBV4-1 with TRBJ2-3; 7 bases match TRBD1. This CDR3 is 17 amino acids long. Germline CDR1 and CDR2: MGHRA and YSYEKL. V shed 3 bases and J 6 bases; nucleotides not matched to a gene: 15. The CDR3 DNA follows: TGCGCCAGCAGCCAGGGTCAACAGGGGCCTCAGGGGGATACGCAGTATTTT. As protein: CASSQGQQGPQGDTQYF.

V is TRBV13 and J is TRBJ2-3; 10 bases line up with TRBD2. This CDR3 region has 20 residues. V trimming: 1 base; J trimming: 6 bases; junction bases outside the gene matches: 19. Germline loops: CDR1 PRHDT, CDR2 FYEKMQ (reference sequence). The chain's CDR3 is CASSLVWGLAGGKVGDTQYF. The CDR3 DNA sequence: TGTGCCAGCAGCTTAGTCTGGGGGTTAGCGGGGGGTAAAGTCGGGGATACGCAGTATTTT.

The CDR3 loop reads CASSPRQDTDTQYF. DNA of the CDR3: TGTGCCAGCTCACCGAGACAGGACACAGATACGCAGTATTTT. The chain combines TRBV18 with TRBJ2-3; the D gene is possibly TRBD1 (6 bases). V was shortened by 3 bases and J by 2 bases, with 9 bases between the two germline ends. The CDR3 extends over 14 amino acids. Germline V gene sequence: CDR1 KGHSH, CDR2 LQKENI.

V gene TRBV6-5 combines with J gene TRBJ2-7; 8 bases are shared with TRBD1. From germline, CDR1 is MNHEY and CDR2 SVGAGI. J gave up 3 bases and V 6 bases, and 10 bases lay outside the gene matches. CDR3 length equals 15 residues. The CDR3 reads CASRYPRQGNYEQYF. DNA for the CDR3: TGTGCCAGCAGGTATCCTAGACAGGGGAACTACGAGCAGTACTTC.

The chain recombines TRBV25-1 with TRBJ2-7, with 7 nucleotides matching TRBD1. V gave up 8 bases and J gave up 3 bases; unmatched junction bases: 1. Looked up from germline, CDR1 is MGHDK and CDR2 is SYGVNS. This CDR3 has 11 residues. The CDR3 nucleotides read TGTGCCAGCCACAGGGGCTACGAGCAGTACTTC. It yields the protein CASHRGYEQYF.

The V gene is TRBV7-9, the J gene TRBJ2-7, with D possibly matching TRBD2 (6 bases). Germline V lookup: CDR1 SEHNR, CDR2 FQNEAQ (reference sequence). Trimming pared 5 bases from V and 1 base from J, leaving 15 bases between. CDR3 size: 15 residues. The CDR3 sequence: CASSLGGVSSYEQYF. The CDR3 bases are TGTGCCAGCAGCCTAGGCGGGGTCTCTTCCTACGAGCAGTACTTC.

This clone has just one count. The genes are TRBV10-2 and TRBJ1-5; D not certain. CDR3 length: 14 residues. Germline V gene lookup returns CDR1 WSHSY and CDR2 SAAADI. V gave up 7 bases and J gave up 0 bases, with 10 bases separating them. CDR3 coding DNA: TGCGCCAGCACAGGAACTTATAGCAATCAGCCCCAGCATTTT. As protein: CASTGTYSNQPQHF.

J is TRBJ2-7 and V is TRBV7-6; 7 positions match TRBD1. Germline loops: CDR1 SGHVS, CDR2 FNYEAQ. The CDR3 has 14 amino acids. V gave up 1 base and J gave up 2 bases; unmatched junction bases: 2. DNA for the CDR3: TGTGCCAGCAGCTTAGAGGACAGGCCCTACGAGCAGTACTTC. It translates to CASSLEDRPYEQYF.

The gene calls are TRBV27 and TRBJ2-1; TRBD2 is a possible D gene (5 bases). The length of the CDR3 is 14 residues. The germline gives CDR1 MNHEY, CDR2 SMNVEV (reference sequence). Trimming shortened V by 2 bases and J by 4 bases, and 9 bases separated the two germline ends. The CDR3 DNA is TGTGCCAGCAGTTTACGAGGGAGTTACAATGAGCAGTTCTTC. It codes for CASSLRGSYNEQFF.

The genes are TRBV7-9 and TRBJ2-1; 12 bases line up with TRBD1. This CDR3 contains 16 residues. Germline V gene data show CDR1 as SEHNR and CDR2 as FQNEAQ (reference sequence). Germline trimming cut 3 bases from V and 9 bases from J; bases unmatched to any gene: 9. CDR3 nucleotides: TGTGCCAGCAGCTTCGGGACAGGGGGCATTCTGGGTGAGCAGTTCTTC. Its protein is CASSFGTGGILGEQFF.

V usage is TRBV5-1 and J usage is TRBJ2-7; the match to TRBD2 covers 9 bases. The CDR3 runs to 15 residues. The germline V gene has CDR1 SGHRS and CDR2 YFSETQ. Unmatched junction bases numbered 10, after V lost 4 bases and J lost 5 bases. CDR3 region: CASSAWHQREDEQYF. In DNA form, the CDR3 reads TGCGCCAGCAGCGCTTGGCACCAGCGGGAGGACGAGCAGTACTTC.

V usage is TRBV30 and J usage is TRBJ1-5, with D possibly TRBD1 on 5 matching bases. Germline CDR1 reads GTSNPN; CDR2 reads SVGIG (reference sequence). The CDR3 is 13 residues long. Between the trimmed V and J ends, which lost 0 bases and 2 bases, there was a span of 5 bases. In nucleotides, the CDR3 is TGTGCCTGGAGTGTAGGGGGCAATCAGCCCCAGCATTTT. Translated: CAWSVGGNQPQHF.